This is a list of T cell receptor beta chains from one sample in a study of T-cell memory formation after mild COVID-19. One entry per CDR3 protein results from TCRdb running MiXCR on the 5' RACE reads. The sample includes under 650,000 distinct CDR3 sequences, about 20% seen only once; the top ten take approximately 12%. The sequenced sample was PBMCs or a T cell subset sorted from them (not recorded which). Receptors originate from an adult woman who had mild COVID-19 (a few samples of this study predate the infection). Cell type and time point are not known. Each CDR3 is given with its conserved first and last residue. A D gene is named only where the DNA matches it firmly. The size field is filled for only some rows; it gives once, few, many or a size class.

d_gene	v_gene	abundance	len	j_gene	CDR3aa	CDR3nt
-	TRBV2	-	14	TRBJ1-2	CASRKDGITYGYTF	TGTGCCAGCAGGAAGGACGGAATTACCTATGGCTACACCTTC
TRBD2	TRBV5-1	-	15	TRBJ2-5	CASSLVPGGQETQYF	TGCGCCAGCAGCTTGGTGCCGGGGGGGCAGGAGACCCAGTACTTC
TRBD1	TRBV6-5	-	16	TRBJ1-1	CASRRGQRVMNTEAFF	TGTGCCAGCAGAAGGGGACAGAGGGTTATGAACACTGAAGCTTTCTTT
-	TRBV9	few	14	TRBJ1-2	CASSVDTAGYGYTF	TGTGCCAGCAGCGTAGACACGGCGGGGTATGGCTACACCTTC
TRBD2	TRBV24-1	-	15	TRBJ2-3	CATSDPGLAGDTQYF	TGTGCCACCAGTGATCCTGGACTAGCGGGAGATACGCAGTATTTT
TRBD2	TRBV7-3	few	15	TRBJ2-3	CASSGTSGGPDTQYF	TGTGCCAGCAGCGGGACTAGCGGGGGACCCGATACGCAGTATTTT
TRBD2	TRBV6-5	few	15	TRBJ2-3	CASSRLAGGLGTQYF	TGTGCCAGCAGTCGTCTAGCGGGGGGGCTGGGTACGCAGTATTTT
-	TRBV6-5	-	18	TRBJ2-1	CASSYSSSVHLTYNEQFF	TGTGCCAGCAGTTACTCCTCGTCGGTCCACCTCACCTACAATGAGCAGTTCTTC
TRBD1	TRBV27	few	13	TRBJ2-5	CASSFSDRGAQYF	TGTGCCAGCAGTTTCTCGGACAGGGGAGCCCAGTACTTC
-	TRBV4-1	few	17	TRBJ2-3	CASSQMSVALRTDTQYF	TGCGCCAGCAGCCAAATGTCCGTCGCATTGCGCACAGATACGCAGTATTTT
-	TRBV24-1	few	13	TRBJ2-5	CATSDGAQETQYF	TGTGCCACCAGTGATGGCGCTCAAGAGACCCAGTACTTC
TRBD2	TRBV20-1	few	16	TRBJ2-7	CSAQEPGGPFPYEQYF	TGCAGTGCTCAGGAACCGGGAGGGCCATTTCCCTACGAGCAGTACTTC
-	TRBV5-5	-	17	TRBJ2-5	CASSWVPPGLLRETQYF	TGTGCCAGCAGCTGGGTGCCCCCAGGGTTGCTCCGAGAGACCCAGTACTTC